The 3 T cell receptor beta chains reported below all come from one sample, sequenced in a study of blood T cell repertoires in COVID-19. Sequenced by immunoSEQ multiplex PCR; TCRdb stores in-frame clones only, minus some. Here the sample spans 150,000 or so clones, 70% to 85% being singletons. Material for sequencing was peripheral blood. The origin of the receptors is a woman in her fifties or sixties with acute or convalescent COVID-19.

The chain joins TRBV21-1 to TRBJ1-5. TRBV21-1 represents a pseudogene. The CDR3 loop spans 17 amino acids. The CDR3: CASPGGPGDYSNQPQHF. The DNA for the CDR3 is TGTGCCAGCCCGGGGGGGCCGGGAGACTATAGCAATCAGCCCCAGCATTTT.

In DNA, the CDR3 is TGTGCCAGCAGCGTAGCCAGGAACACTGAAGCTTTCTTT. Its translation is CASSVARNTEAFF. The gene calls are TRBV9 and TRBJ1-1; D is uncertain. The CDR3 consists of 13 residues. CDR1 is SGDLS, CDR2 YYNGEE, per germline. The V end was cut by 0 bases, the J end by 1 base, with 4 bases between.

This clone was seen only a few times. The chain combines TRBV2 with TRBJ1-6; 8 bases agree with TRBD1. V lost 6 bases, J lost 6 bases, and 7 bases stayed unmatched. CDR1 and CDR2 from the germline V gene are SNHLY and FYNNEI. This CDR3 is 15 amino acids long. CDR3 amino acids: CASSPRTGLNSPLHF. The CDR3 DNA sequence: TGTGCCAGCAGCCCGAGGACAGGGCTTAATTCACCCCTCCACTTT.